This T cell receptor beta chain came from a study of T cells in narcolepsy. Regarding the study as a whole: Same-patient CSF and blood CD4+ T cell clonotypes included HCRT-specific and TRIB2-specific autoreactive ones. Reportedly, autoreactive clonotypes were serially detected in patients' blood but not controls'.

The repertoire was sequenced with immunoSEQ multiplex PCR; TCRdb's copy has only in-frame clones and lacks some. The sample carries 30,000 to 45,000 clones, roughly nine tenths recorded once. The CDR3 is made up of 13 amino acids. The germline V gene encodes CDR1 SGHVS and CDR2 FQNEAQ. The V and J ends lost 5 bases and 6 bases respectively, with 14 bases between them. This clone was recorded only once. Its antigen is undetermined. Sequences were obtained from CD45RA- memory CD4+ T cells from PBMCs. This chain links TRBV7-8 with TRBJ2-7; no clear D gene. The receptor was isolated from a human donor with narcolepsy. The CDR3: CASSLGVGPEQYF. The CDR3 bases are TGTGCCAGCAGCCTTGGTGTAGGGCCCGAGCAGTACTTC.